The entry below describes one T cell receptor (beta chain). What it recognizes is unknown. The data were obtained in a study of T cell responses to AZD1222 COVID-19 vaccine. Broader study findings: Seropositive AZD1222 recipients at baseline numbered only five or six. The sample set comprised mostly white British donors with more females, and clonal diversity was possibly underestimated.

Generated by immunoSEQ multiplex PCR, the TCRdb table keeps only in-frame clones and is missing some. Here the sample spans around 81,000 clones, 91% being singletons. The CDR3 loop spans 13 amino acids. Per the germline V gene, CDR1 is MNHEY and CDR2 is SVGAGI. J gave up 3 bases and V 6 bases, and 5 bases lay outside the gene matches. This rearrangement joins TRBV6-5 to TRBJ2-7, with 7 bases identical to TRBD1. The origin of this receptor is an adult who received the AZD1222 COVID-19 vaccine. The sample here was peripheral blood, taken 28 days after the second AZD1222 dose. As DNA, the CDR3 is TGTGCCAGCAGCAGGGGACAGAACTACGAGCAGTACTTC. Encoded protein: CASSRGQNYEQYF.